This T cell receptor (beta chain) emerged from a study of regulatory T cells in long-lasting Graves disease. Study conclusions and caveats: TRBV28, TRBJ1-2 and TRBJ2-5 were favored in persistent disease. TCR diversity in persistent Graves' patients was below that of newly diagnosed ones. Sharing of public clonotypes was greater in persistent patients (more than 2,500) than in new patients (approximately 940).

This CDR3 has 14 amino acids. The V end lost 3 bases, the J end lost 4 bases, and 9 bases lay between the germline ends. CDR1 and CDR2 from the germline V gene are LGHDT and YNNKEL (reference sequence). Time point defined: persistent/refractory GD, antithyroid drugs over 5 years with positive TRAb. RNA extracted from PBMCs served as the sequencing template. Under American Thyroid Association guidelines, Graves' disease was diagnosed. Investigators prepared the TCR beta libraries by applying iRepertoire HTBI primers and Arm-PCR of CDR3 regions. Each CDR3 protein gets one entry after TCRdb re-called the multiplex PCR reads with MiXCR. In the table there are about 300,000 distinct CDR3 sequences, around 21% of which are singletons. This clonotype appeared a few times. The antigen remains unidentified.

V is TRBV3-1 and J is TRBJ2-2; a weak D match, TRBD2 (6 bases). The receptor was isolated from a female donor with Graves disease. Sequenced here: peripheral blood mononuclear cells (PBMCs), sampled when the disease was refractory, from a patient treated with antithyroid drugs. The CDR3 region has the DNA TGTGCCAGCAGCCATAGCGGATTCACCGGGGAGCTGTTTTTT. Its translation is CASSHSGFTGELFF.